The entry that follows covers one TCR beta chain sequence. Its antigen is not known. The method was immunoSEQ multiplex PCR; TCRdb's version includes in-frame clones alone and lacks a portion of them. This table holds over 90,000 clones, 89% found once. These data originate in a study of PD-1 blockade in classical Hodgkin lymphoma. Study conclusions and caveats: Newly diagnosed patients reportedly trailed healthy donors in baseline TCR diversity. Only CD4+ TCR diversity, not CD8+, had risen significantly by C4D1. The authors excluded patients who started nivolumab under 1 year after ASCT.

Autologous stem cell transplantation was followed by relapse in every patient, and brentuximab vedotin exposure varied. When best responses were assessed, they were complete response, partial response or progressive disease. From germline, CDR1 is MDHEN and CDR2 SYDVKM. The CDR3 spans 12 residues. With 5 bases clipped from V and 3 bases from J, the junction kept 1 base outside the gene matches. The sequence derives from a human donor with classical Hodgkin lymphoma. J is TRBJ2-7 and V is TRBV28; 7 bases match TRBD1. The specimen was peripheral blood mononuclear cells (PBMCs), collected before the second cycle of nivolumab. The CDR3: CASSGTDYEQYF. The CDR3 region has the DNA TGTGCCAGCAGTGGGACAGACTACGAGCAGTACTTC.